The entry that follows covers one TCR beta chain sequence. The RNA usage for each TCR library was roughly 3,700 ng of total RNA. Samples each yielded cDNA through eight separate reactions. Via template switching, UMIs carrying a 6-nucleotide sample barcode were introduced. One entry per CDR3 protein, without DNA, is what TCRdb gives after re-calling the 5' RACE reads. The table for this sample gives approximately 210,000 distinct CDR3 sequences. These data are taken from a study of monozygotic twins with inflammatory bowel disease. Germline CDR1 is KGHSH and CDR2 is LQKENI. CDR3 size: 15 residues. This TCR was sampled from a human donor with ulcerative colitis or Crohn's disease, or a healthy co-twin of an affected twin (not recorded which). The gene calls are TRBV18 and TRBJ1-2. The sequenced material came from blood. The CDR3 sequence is CASSPEEVYFYGYTF.